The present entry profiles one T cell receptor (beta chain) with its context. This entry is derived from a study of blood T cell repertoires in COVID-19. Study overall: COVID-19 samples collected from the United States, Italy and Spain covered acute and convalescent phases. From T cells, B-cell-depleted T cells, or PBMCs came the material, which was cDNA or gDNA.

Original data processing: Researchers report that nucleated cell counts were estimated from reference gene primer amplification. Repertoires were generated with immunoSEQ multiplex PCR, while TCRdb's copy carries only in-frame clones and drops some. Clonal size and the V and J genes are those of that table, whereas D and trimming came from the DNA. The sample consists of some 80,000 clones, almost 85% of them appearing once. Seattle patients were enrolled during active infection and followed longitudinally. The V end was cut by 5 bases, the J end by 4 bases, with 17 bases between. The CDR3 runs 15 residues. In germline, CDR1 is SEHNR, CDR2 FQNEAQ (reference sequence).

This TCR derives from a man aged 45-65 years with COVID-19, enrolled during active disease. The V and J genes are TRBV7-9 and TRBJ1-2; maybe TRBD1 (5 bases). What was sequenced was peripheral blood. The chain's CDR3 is CASSLTGGDRYGYTF. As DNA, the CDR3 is TGTGCCAGCAGCCTTACGGGGGGAGATCGCTATGGCTACACCTTC.